The TCR beta chain described here comes from a study of cytomegalovirus exposure and HLA in healthy donors. Points from the study as a whole: Trimming of TCR beta V- and J-genes showed a link, identified in a later analysis, to a missense DCLRE1C variant. The authors confirmed in vitro that three CMV-associated chains were specific for CMV antigens.

PCR primers comprised 60 Vbeta and 13 Jbeta primers. Sequenced by immunoSEQ multiplex PCR; TCRdb stores in-frame clones only, minus some. The data hold almost 95,000 clones, with approximately 71% observed a single time. Germline V lookup: CDR1 MNHNS, CDR2 SASEGT. V was clipped by 1 base and J by 7 bases; unmatched bases: 12. The CDR3 is made up of 17 amino acids. As to this clone: Its target is unknown.

The sequence was collected from a man aged 50 to 59 in good health and CMV-seronegative. The chain recombines TRBV6-1 with TRBJ1-5; 8 positions agree with TRBD1. The specimen sequenced was PBMCs. CDR3 region: CASSEGGGTGSYQPQHF. CDR3 bases: TGTGCCAGCAGTGAAGGGGGTGGGACAGGCTCGTACCAGCCCCAGCATTTT.